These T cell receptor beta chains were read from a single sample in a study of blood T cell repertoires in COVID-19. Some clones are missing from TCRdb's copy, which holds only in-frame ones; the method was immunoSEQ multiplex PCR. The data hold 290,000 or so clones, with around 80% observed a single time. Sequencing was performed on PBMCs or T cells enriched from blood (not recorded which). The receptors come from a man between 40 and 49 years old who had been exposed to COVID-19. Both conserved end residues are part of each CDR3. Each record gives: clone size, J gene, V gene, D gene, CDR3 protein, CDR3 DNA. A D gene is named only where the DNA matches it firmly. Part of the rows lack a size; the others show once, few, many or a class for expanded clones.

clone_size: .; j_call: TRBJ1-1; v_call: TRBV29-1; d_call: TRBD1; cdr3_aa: CSVVAGGTEAFF; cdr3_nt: TGCAGCGTTGTGGCAGGGGGCACTGAAGCTTTCTTT
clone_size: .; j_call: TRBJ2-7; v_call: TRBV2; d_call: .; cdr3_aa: CASRQSGQAGNF; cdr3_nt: TGTGCCAGCAGGCAGAGCGGACAGGCGGGGAACTTC
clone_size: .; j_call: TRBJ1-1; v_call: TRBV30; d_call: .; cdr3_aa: CAWKTVDTEAFF; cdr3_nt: TGTGCCTGGAAGACAGTGGACACTGAAGCTTTCTTT
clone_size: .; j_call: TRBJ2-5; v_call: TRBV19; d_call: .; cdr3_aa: CASIKGRETQYF; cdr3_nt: TGTGCCAGTATTAAGGGGCGTGAGACCCAGTACTTC
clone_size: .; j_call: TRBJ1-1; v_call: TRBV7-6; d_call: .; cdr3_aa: CASSLEGGPSRAFF; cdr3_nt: TGTGCCAGCAGCTTAGAAGGGGGACCGTCCCGAGCTTTCTTT
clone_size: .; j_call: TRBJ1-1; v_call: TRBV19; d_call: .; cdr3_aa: CASSIIAGAGTEAFF; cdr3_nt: TGTGCCAGTAGTATTATTGCGGGCGCCGGCACTGAAGCTTTCTTT
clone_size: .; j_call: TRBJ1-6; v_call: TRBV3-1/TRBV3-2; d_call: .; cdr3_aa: CASSPRQSYNSPLHF; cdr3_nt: TGTGCCAGCAGCCCACGACAATCGTATAATTCACCCCTCCACTTT
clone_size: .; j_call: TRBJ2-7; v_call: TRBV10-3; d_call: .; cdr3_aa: CAISARGYEQYF; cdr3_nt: TGTGCCATCAGCGCCCGGGGATACGAGCAGTACTTC
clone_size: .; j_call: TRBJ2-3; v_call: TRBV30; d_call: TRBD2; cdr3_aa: CAWSVSGTTDTQYF; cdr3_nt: TGTGCCTGGAGTGTCAGCGGGACCACAGATACGCAGTATTTT
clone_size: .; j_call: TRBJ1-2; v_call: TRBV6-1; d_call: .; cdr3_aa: CASSESDMNYGYTF; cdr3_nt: TGTGCCAGCAGTGAGAGTGATATGAACTATGGCTACACCTTC
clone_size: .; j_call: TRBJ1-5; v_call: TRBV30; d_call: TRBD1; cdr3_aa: CAWSADRGQLWPQHF; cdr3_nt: TGTGCCTGGAGCGCGGACAGGGGGCAATTATGGCCCCAGCATTTT
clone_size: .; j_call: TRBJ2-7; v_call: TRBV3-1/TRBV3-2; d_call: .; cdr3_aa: CASSKVGEQYF; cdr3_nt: TGTGCCAGCAGTAAGGTCGGGGAGCAGTACTTC
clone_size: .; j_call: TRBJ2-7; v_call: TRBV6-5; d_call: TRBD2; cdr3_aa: CASRRGLAGGNEQYF; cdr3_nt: TGTGCCAGCAGGAGGGGACTAGCGGGAGGTAATGAGCAGTACTTC
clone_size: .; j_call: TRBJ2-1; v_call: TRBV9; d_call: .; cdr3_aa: CASSLGVADYNEQFF; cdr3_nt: TGTGCCAGCAGCTTGGGGGTAGCGGACTACAATGAGCAGTTCTTC
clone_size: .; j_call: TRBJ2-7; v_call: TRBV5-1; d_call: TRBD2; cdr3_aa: CASSLGTSGREEQYF; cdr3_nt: TGCGCCAGCAGCTTGGGTACTAGCGGGAGGGAAGAGCAGTACTTC
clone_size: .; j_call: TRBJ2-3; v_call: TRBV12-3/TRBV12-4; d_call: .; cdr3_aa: CASSPIAGTQYF; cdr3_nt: TGTGCCAGCAGTCCTATTGCCGGTACGCAGTATTTT
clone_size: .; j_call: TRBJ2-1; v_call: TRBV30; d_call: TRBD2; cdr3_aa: CAWIRREVLNEQFF; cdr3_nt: TGTGCCTGGATACGGCGGGAGGTCCTAAATGAGCAGTTCTTC
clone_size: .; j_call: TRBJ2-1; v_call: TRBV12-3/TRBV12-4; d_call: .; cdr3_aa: CASRKTVSEQFF; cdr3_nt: TGTGCCAGCAGGAAAACAGTCTCTGAGCAGTTCTTC
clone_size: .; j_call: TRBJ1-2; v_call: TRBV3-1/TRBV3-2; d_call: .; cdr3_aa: CASSQDLTRGYTF; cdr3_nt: TGTGCCAGCAGCCAAGATCTCACGAGGGGCTACACCTTC
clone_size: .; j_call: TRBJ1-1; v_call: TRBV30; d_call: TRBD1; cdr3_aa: CAWMGQLNTEAFF; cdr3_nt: TGTGCCTGGATGGGACAGCTGAACACTGAAGCTTTCTTT
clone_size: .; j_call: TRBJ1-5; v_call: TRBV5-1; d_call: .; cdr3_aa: CASSLDYNQPQHF; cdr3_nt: TGCGCCAGCAGCTTGGATTACAATCAGCCCCAGCATTTT
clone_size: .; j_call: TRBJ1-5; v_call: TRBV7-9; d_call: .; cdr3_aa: CASSTGQNSNQPQHF; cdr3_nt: TGTGCCAGCAGCACTGGACAGAATAGCAATCAGCCCCAGCATTTT
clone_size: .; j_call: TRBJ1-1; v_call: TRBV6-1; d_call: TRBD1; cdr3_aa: CASSAWTGGNEAFF; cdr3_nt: TGTGCCAGCAGTGCCTGGACAGGGGGAAATGAAGCTTTCTTT
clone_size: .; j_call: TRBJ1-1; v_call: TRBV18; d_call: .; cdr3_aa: CASSPRTDSMNTEAFF; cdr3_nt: TGTGCCAGCTCACCTAGGACAGACTCCATGAACACTGAAGCTTTCTTT
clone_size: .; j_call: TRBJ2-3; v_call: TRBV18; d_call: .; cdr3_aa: CASSPRSFSTDTQYF; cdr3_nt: TGTGCCAGCTCACCTCGTAGCTTTAGCACAGATACGCAGTATTTT
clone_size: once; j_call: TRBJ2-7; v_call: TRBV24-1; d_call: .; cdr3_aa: CATSDPRGKFHEQYF; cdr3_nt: TGTGCCACCAGTGATCCTCGGGGGAAGTTCCACGAGCAGTACTTC
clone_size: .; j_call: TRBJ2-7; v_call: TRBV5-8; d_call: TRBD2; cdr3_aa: CASSLANLAGGDEQYF; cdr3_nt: TGTGCCAGCAGCTTGGCCAACCTAGCGGGAGGGGACGAGCAGTACTTC
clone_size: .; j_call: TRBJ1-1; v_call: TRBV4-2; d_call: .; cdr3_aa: CASSPTGNTEAFF; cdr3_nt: TGTGCCAGCAGCCCAACTGGGAACACTGAAGCTTTCTTT
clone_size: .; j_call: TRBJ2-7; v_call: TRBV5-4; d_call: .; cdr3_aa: CASSLTDYEQYF; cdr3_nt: TGTGCCAGCAGCTTGACAGATTACGAGCAGTACTTC
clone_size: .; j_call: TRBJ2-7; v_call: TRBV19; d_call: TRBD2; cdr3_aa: CASSTSGRGSEQYF; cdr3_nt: TGTGCCAGTAGTACCAGCGGGAGAGGGAGCGAGCAGTACTTC
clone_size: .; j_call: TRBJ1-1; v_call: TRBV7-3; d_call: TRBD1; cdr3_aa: CASSSAGGRTEAFF; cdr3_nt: TGTGCCAGCAGCTCGGCAGGGGGTAGGACTGAAGCTTTCTTT
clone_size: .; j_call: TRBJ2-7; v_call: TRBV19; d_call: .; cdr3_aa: CASSIRPSSYEQYF; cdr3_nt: TGTGCCAGTAGTATCAGGCCGAGCTCCTACGAGCAGTACTTC
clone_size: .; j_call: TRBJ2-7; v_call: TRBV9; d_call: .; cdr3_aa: CASSGFAASAEQYF; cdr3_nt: TGTGCCAGCAGCGGATTTGCGGCGAGCGCGGAGCAGTACTTC
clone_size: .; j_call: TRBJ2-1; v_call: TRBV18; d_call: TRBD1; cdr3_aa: CASSPTRTGGRDYRNEQFF; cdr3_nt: TGTGCCAGCTCACCTACGCGTACAGGGGGCAGGGACTACCGCAATGAGCAGTTCTTC
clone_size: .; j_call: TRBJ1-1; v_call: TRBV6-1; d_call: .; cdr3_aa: CASSELLQGNTEAFF; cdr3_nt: TGTGCCAGCAGTGAACTGCTACAGGGAAACACTGAAGCTTTCTTT
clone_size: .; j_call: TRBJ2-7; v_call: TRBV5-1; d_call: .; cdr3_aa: CASSLVGFPSSYEQYF; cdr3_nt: TGCGCCAGCAGCTTGGTCGGGTTTCCGTCCTCCTACGAGCAGTACTTC
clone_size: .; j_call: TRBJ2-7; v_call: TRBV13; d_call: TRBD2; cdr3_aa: CASSAPSGRAVEQYF; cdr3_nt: TGTGCCAGCAGCGCGCCTAGCGGGAGGGCCGTCGAGCAGTACTTC
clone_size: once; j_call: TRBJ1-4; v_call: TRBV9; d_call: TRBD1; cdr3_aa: CASSALGQGGREKLFF; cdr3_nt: TGTGCCAGCAGCGCCCTCGGACAGGGAGGACGTGAAAAACTGTTTTTT
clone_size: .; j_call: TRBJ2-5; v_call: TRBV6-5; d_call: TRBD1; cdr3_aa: CASTQDRGRETQYF; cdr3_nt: TGTGCCAGCACCCAGGACAGGGGACGAGAGACCCAGTACTTC
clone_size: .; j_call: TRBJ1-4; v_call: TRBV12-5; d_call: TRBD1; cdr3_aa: CASGLVLSGTGNEKLFF; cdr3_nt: TGTGCTAGTGGTTTGGTACTCTCCGGGACAGGTAATGAAAAACTGTTTTTT
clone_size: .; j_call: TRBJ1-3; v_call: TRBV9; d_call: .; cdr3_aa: CASSVGGNSGNTIYF; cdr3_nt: TGTGCCAGCAGCGTAGGAGGGAACTCTGGAAACACCATATATTTT
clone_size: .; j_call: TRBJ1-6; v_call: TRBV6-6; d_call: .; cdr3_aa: CASSPWVTADSDSPLHF; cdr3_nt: TGTGCCAGCAGTCCCTGGGTGACCGCGGACTCGGATTCACCCCTCCACTTT
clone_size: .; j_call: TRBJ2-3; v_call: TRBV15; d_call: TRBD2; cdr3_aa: CATSFGAGAGTDTQYF; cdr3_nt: TGTGCCACCAGCTTCGGAGCGGGAGCTGGCACAGATACGCAGTATTTT
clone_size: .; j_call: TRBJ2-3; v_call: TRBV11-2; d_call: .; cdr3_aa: CASSFGGQAASLTDTQYF; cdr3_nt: TGTGCCAGCAGCTTCGGTGGGCAGGCCGCTTCACTGACAGATACGCAGTATTTT
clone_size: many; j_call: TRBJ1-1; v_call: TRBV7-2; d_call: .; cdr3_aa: CASSFYRNTEAFF; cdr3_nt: TGTGCCAGCAGCTTTTATCGGAACACTGAAGCTTTCTTT
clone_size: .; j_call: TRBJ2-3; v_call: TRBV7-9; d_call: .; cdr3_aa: CASSLDRGTDTQYF; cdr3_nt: TGTGCCAGCAGCTTAGACCGAGGGACAGATACGCAGTATTTT
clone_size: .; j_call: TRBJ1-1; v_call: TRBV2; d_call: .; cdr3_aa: CASSDPVNMNTEAFF; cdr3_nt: TGTGCCAGCAGTGACCCAGTTAATATGAACACTGAAGCTTTCTTT
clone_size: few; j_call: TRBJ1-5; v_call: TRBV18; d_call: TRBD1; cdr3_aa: CASSAGQGNQPQHF; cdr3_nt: TGTGCCAGCTCAGCGGGACAGGGGAATCAGCCCCAGCATTTT
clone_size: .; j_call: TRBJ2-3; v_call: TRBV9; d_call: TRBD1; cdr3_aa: CASSVAHGQGGNTDTQYF; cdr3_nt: TGTGCCAGCAGCGTAGCCCATGGACAAGGGGGCAACACAGATACGCAGTATTTT
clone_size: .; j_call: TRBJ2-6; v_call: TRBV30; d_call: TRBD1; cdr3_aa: CANQPAGQGRSGANVLTF; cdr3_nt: TGTGCCAACCAACCCGCGGGACAGGGTAGGTCTGGGGCCAACGTCCTGACTTTC
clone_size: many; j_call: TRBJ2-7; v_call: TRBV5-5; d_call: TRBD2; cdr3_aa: CASNPRTSYEQYF; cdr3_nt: TGTGCCAGCAATCCAAGGACTAGCTACGAGCAGTACTTC
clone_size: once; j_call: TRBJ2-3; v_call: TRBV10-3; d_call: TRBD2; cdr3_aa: CAIRVAGRSPTDTQYF; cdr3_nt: TGTGCCATCAGGGTAGCGGGGAGATCCCCTACAGATACGCAGTATTTT
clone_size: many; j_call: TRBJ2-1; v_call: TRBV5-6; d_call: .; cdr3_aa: CASSLEGAGINEQFF; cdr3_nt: TGTGCCAGCAGCTTGGAGGGAGCAGGAATTAATGAGCAGTTCTTC
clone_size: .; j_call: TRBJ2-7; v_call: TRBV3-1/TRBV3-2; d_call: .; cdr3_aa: CASSDYYEQYF; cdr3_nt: TGTGCCAGCAGCGACTACTACGAGCAGTACTTC